A single sample is the source of the 31 T cell receptor beta chains below, sequenced in a study of T-cell memory formation after mild COVID-19. TCRdb itself ran the 5' RACE reads through MiXCR, one entry per CDR3 protein. The sample shows hundreds of thousands of distinct CDR3 sequences, nearly 25% of them seen only once. Sequenced input: PBMCs or a T cell subset sorted from them (not recorded which). The receptors stem from an adult woman who had mild COVID-19 (a few samples of this study predate the infection). Cell type and time point are not known.

V usage is TRBV7-2 and J usage is TRBJ2-1, with no clear D. Trimming took off 8 bases at V and 7 bases at J, with 18 bases between the two ends. This CDR3 has 14 amino acids. The germline CDR1 and CDR2 sequences are SGHTA and FQGNSA. CDR3 in amino acids: CASRAEGMKNEQFF. CDR3 coding DNA: TGTGCCAGCCGCGCTGAAGGGATGAAGAATGAGCAGTTCTTC.

The sample holds a few counts of this clonotype. J is TRBJ2-3 and V is TRBV9; TRBD2 is a possible D gene (5 bases). Germline values: CDR1 SGDLS, CDR2 YYNGEE. The length of the CDR3 is 16 residues. Trimming shortened V by 3 bases and J by 3 bases, and 17 bases separated the two germline ends. CDR3 region: CASSAAPAGVTDTQYF. The DNA of the CDR3 is TGTGCCAGCAGCGCCGCCCCCGCCGGGGTAACAGATACGCAGTATTTT.

The gene calls are TRBV9 and TRBJ2-1; a weak D match, TRBD1 (7 bases). Germline CDR1 SGDLS, CDR2 YYNGEE. V lost 1 base to trimming and J lost 6 bases, with 17 bases between them. The CDR3 spans 16 residues. The CDR3 protein is CASSVLQGRRGNEQFF. CDR3 sequence (DNA): TGTGCCAGCAGCGTACTACAGGGGCGGAGGGGCAATGAGCAGTTCTTC.

The chain has TRBV12-3 or TRBV12-4 and TRBJ2-7; TRBD2 matches at 9 bases. This CDR3 contains 16 residues. V dropped 2 bases and J dropped 4; count of bases not matched to a gene: 9. CDR3 residues: CASSLRGGRVVYEQYF. CDR3 nucleotide sequence: TGTGCCAGCAGTTTAAGAGGCGGGAGGGTTGTTTACGAGCAGTACTTC.

The DNA of the CDR3 is TGTGCCAGCAGTTTTGGCACTAGCGGGGGAACCTACGAGCAGTACTTC. This gives the protein CASSFGTSGGTYEQYF. This rearrangement joins TRBV12-3 or TRBV12-4 to TRBJ2-7; the match to TRBD2 covers 11 bases. V was clipped by 3 bases and J by 2 bases; unmatched bases: 6. This CDR3 has 16 amino acids.

This clonotype was observed a handful of times. V and J are TRBV18 and TRBJ2-7; 8 nucleotides align to TRBD2. The V gene end was trimmed by 3 bases and the J gene end by 4 bases; junction bases not matched to a gene: 5. Per the germline V gene, CDR1 is KGHSH and CDR2 is LQKENI. This CDR3 comprises 14 residues. The DNA for the CDR3 is TGTGCCAGCTCACCTAGCGGGACACCTTACGAGCAGTACTTC. Translation gives CASSPSGTPYEQYF.

This clonotype was picked up many times. J is TRBJ2-1 and V is TRBV4-3; 10 bases are a match to TRBD1. The CDR3 contains 15 residues. The ends lost 1 base at V and 3 bases at J; junction bases unmatched: 0. The germline V gene has CDR1 LGHNA and CDR2 YSLEER. The CDR3, as DNA: TGCGCCAGCAGCCAAGGGACAGGGGGCTACAATGAGCAGTTCTTC. Encoded protein: CASSQGTGGYNEQFF.

The V and J genes are TRBV10-3 and TRBJ2-7; D gene unclear. Germline V CDR1 and CDR2: ENHRY, SYGVKD. The CDR3 extends over 14 amino acids. Trimming stripped 10 bases from V and 4 bases from J, with 20 bases between. The chain's CDR3 is CATGTTDPVYEQYF. The DNA of the CDR3 is TGTGCCACCGGTACGACGGACCCAGTATACGAGCAGTACTTC.

The rearrangement uses TRBV5-5 and TRBJ2-3; 9 bases match TRBD1. The junction had 8 bases not matched to a gene; V was cut back by 0 bases and J by 3 bases. Looked up from germline, CDR1 is SGHKS and CDR2 is YYEKEE (reference sequence). The length of the CDR3 is 17 residues. The CDR3 DNA follows: TGTGCCAGCAGCTTGGTAGGGGGACAGGGTCGAACAGATACGCAGTATTTT. It yields the protein CASSLVGGQGRTDTQYF. Variable domain in full (rest from reference TRBV5-5 and TRBJ2-3): DAGVTQSPTHLIKTRGQQVTLRCSPISGHKSVSWYQQVLGQGPQFIFQYYEKEERGRGNFPDRFSARQFPNYSSELNVNALLLGDSALYLCASSLVGGQGRTDTQYFGPGTRLTVL.

This clonotype was picked up a small number of times. This chain links TRBV29-1 with TRBJ2-4, with 8 bases that match TRBD1. V trimming: 6 bases; J trimming: 4 bases; junction bases outside the gene matches: 14. The CDR3 is made up of 16 amino acids. From germline, CDR1 is SQVTM and CDR2 ANQGSEA. The CDR3 bases are TGCAGCGTCGTAAAGCTCCCCCGGACAGGGAAAAACATTCAGTACTTC. Translation gives CSVVKLPRTGKNIQYF.

V gene TRBV6-5 combines with J gene TRBJ1-5, with a tentative D call TRBD1 (5 bases). There are 16 residues in the CDR3. V lost 3 bases and J lost 2, with 14 bases in between. Germline V lookup: CDR1 MNHEY, CDR2 SVGAGI. The CDR3: CASSYSRGTRNQPQHF. In nucleotides, the CDR3 is TGTGCCAGCAGTTATTCCCGTGGGACCCGCAATCAGCCCCAGCATTTT.

This chain links TRBV5-1 with TRBJ1-1; TRBD1 agrees at 8 bases. The CDR3 extends over 14 amino acids. Germline V gene sequence: CDR1 SGHRS, CDR2 YFSETQ. V dropped 4 bases and J dropped 6; count of bases not matched to a gene: 8. The CDR3 DNA is TGCGCCAGCAGCCCGGCCGGACAGGGCGCTGAAGCTTTCTTT. Its translation: CASSPAGQGAEAFF.

This rearrangement joins TRBV4-1 to TRBJ1-2; D not resolved. Per the germline V gene, CDR1 is MGHRA and CDR2 is YSYEKL. The CDR3 totals 15 residues. Trimming cost V 0 bases and J 7 bases, with 15 bases left between them. This CDR3 reads CASSQDPNITPGYTF. The CDR3 region has the DNA TGCGCCAGCAGCCAAGATCCTAACATCACTCCTGGCTACACCTTC.

The V gene is TRBV5-1, the J gene TRBJ1-2; 7 bases are shared with TRBD1. The CDR3 sequence is 14 residues long. The germline V gene has CDR1 SGHRS and CDR2 YFSETQ. With V trimmed by 4 bases and J by 7 bases, 10 bases remained unmatched. CDR3: CASSPGQVDGGYTF. The CDR3 DNA reads as TGCGCCAGCAGCCCTGGACAGGTCGACGGTGGCTACACCTTC.

This clonotype has just a few counts. The chain links TRBV5-5 to TRBJ2-7; 8 bases are a match to TRBD1. Germline CDR1 is SGHKS and CDR2 is YYEKEE (reference sequence). The V segment lost 0 bases and the J segment 4 bases; nucleotides outside the gene matches: 3. This CDR3 has 14 amino acids. The DNA of the CDR3 is TGTGCCAGCAGCTTGGACCGACAGGGGTACGAGCAGTACTTC. This sequence encodes CASSLDRQGYEQYF.

The J gene is TRBJ2-7, the V gene TRBV24-1; the match to TRBD2 covers 13 bases. The CDR3 has 15 amino acids. Trimming cost V 6 bases and J 2 bases; bases outside gene matches: 3. Germline values: CDR1 KGHDR, CDR2 SFDVKD. CDR3 sequence: CATSTGTSGTYEQYF. CDR3 sequence (DNA): TGTGCCACCAGTACCGGGACTAGCGGGACCTACGAGCAGTACTTC.

This clonotype was seen more than once but under ten times. V is TRBV4-1 and J is TRBJ2-7, with D perhaps being TRBD1 or TRBD2 (6 bases each). The CDR3 runs 15 residues. The V end was cut by 4 bases, the J end by 2 bases, with 15 bases between. Germline V gene lookup returns CDR1 MGHRA and CDR2 YSYEKL. The CDR3 coding sequence is TGCGCCAGCAGCCTCTCAAGGGGGGAGACCTACGAGCAGTACTTC. Amino acid sequence: CASSLSRGETYEQYF.

This clonotype has more than one count but fewer than ten. The chain combines TRBV6-2 or TRBV6-3 with TRBJ2-7, with D unclear. Germline assignment: CDR1 MNHEY and CDR2 SVGEGT. This CDR3 spans 10 amino acids. Trimming cost V 4 bases and J 7 bases, with 5 bases left between them. CDR3 nucleotides: TGTGCCAGCAGTTCCCGGGAGCAGTACTTC. The encoded protein is CASSSREQYF.

This clonotype was picked up a small number of times. The chain carries TRBV14 and TRBJ2-2, with D possibly matching TRBD2 (6 bases). Trimming removed 6 bases at V and 1 base at J, with 21 bases between. Per germline, CDR1 SGHDN and CDR2 FVKESK. CDR3 length: 18 amino acids. CDR3 coding DNA: TGTGCCAGCAGGCCAAGCAAGTTCGGAGGGTGGAACACCGGGGAGCTGTTTTTT. This translates into CASRPSKFGGWNTGELFF.

V is TRBV13 and J is TRBJ1-1, with 7 bases identical to TRBD1. CDR1 and CDR2 (germline): PRHDT, FYEKMQ (reference sequence). The CDR3 spans 14 residues. V gave up 5 bases and J gave up 4 bases; unmatched junction bases: 7. CDR3 sequence (DNA): TGTGCCAGCAGCCCTACAGGGGCTCTCACTGAAGCTTTCTTT. It is translated as CASSPTGALTEAFF.

The genes are TRBV6-6 and TRBJ2-7; 8 bases map to TRBD1. V was clipped by 1 base and J by 3 bases; unmatched bases: 5. Germline V lookup: CDR1 MNHNY, CDR2 SVGAGI (reference sequence). The CDR3 spans 15 residues. The CDR3 sequence is CASSYFPGQDYEQYF. CDR3 DNA sequence: TGTGCCAGCAGTTACTTTCCGGGACAGGACTACGAGCAGTACTTC.

The table lists this clonotype with a few counts. The V call is TRBV20-1, the J call TRBJ2-3, with 15 bases matching TRBD2. Germline V gene lookup returns CDR1 DFQATT and CDR2 SNEGSKA (reference sequence). Trimming removed 3 bases from V and 8 bases from J; junction bases left unmatched: 6. The CDR3 runs to 15 residues. CDR3 in DNA: TGCAGTGCTAGGGGACTAGCGGGAGGAGGGTCTACGCAGTATTTT. Residues: CSARGLAGGGSTQYF.

V is TRBV7-2 and J is TRBJ2-2, with D perhaps given as TRBD1 or TRBD2 (5 bases each). Trimming took off 8 bases at V and 2 bases at J, with 18 bases between the two ends. The CDR3 length is 16 residues. Germline assignment: CDR1 SGHTA and CDR2 FQGNSA. The CDR3: CASLNLGTINTGELFF. For the CDR3, the DNA is TGTGCCAGCCTTAACCTGGGGACGATCAACACCGGGGAGCTGTTTTTT.

This clonotype has only a few counts. J is TRBJ2-5 and V is TRBV7-8; 8 bases line up with TRBD1. V shed 3 bases, J shed 6 bases, and the junction held 3 bases outside the gene matches. Germline values: CDR1 SGHVS, CDR2 FQNEAQ. This CDR3 is 13 amino acids long. CDR3 loop: CASSLDREQTQYF. The CDR3 DNA reads TGTGCCAGCAGCTTGGACAGGGAACAGACCCAGTACTTC.

This clonotype was recorded a few times. The genes are TRBV24-1 and TRBJ2-7; D is undetermined. CDR1 is KGHDR, CDR2 SFDVKD, per germline. This CDR3 region has 13 residues. The ends were cut back, 9 bases at V and 0 bases at J, with 11 bases in the middle. CDR3 in amino acids: CATQGQTSYEQYF. The DNA of the CDR3 is TGTGCCACCCAAGGCCAGACCTCCTACGAGCAGTACTTC.

This clonotype was seen a handful of times. The genes are TRBV11-2 and TRBJ1-3, with unresolved D. Trimming stripped 1 base from V and 1 base from J, with 5 bases between. Per germline, CDR1 SGHAT and CDR2 FQNNGV. CDR3 length: 14 residues. The CDR3 nucleotides are TGTGCCAGCAGCTTAGGGGTATCTGGAAACACCATATATTTT. Translating it yields CASSLGVSGNTIYF.

There are a few counts of this clonotype. This chain connects TRBV21-1 to TRBJ2-7; the table calls TRBD1, which could not be checked here. TRBV21-1 is flagged as a pseudogene. The CDR3 extends over 17 amino acids. CDR3 amino acids: CASSKRTIGQGKTEQYF. CDR3 DNA sequence: TGTGCCAGCAGCAAACGGACAATTGGACAGGGTAAAACCGAGCAGTACTTC.

This clonotype was picked up a small number of times. The V and J genes are TRBV11-1 and TRBJ2-1, with D possibly TRBD2 on 6 matching bases. This CDR3 is built from 14 residues. Germline loops: CDR1 SGHAT, CDR2 FQDESV (reference sequence). The V gene lost 1 base and the J gene lost 6 bases, with 10 bases spanning the gap. The CDR3 nucleotides read TGTGCCAGCAGCTTAGGCCGGGGGTTCAATGAGCAGTTCTTC. Amino acids: CASSLGRGFNEQFF.

This clonotype was detected ten times or more. The chain links TRBV3-1 to TRBJ2-2; D is unresolved. Germline CDR1 is LGHDT and CDR2 is YNNKEL (reference sequence). Trimming cost V 1 base and J 6 bases, with 9 bases left between them. This CDR3 has 14 amino acids. This CDR3 is CASSQAPSAGELFF. CDR3 nucleotide sequence: TGTGCCAGCAGCCAAGCTCCTTCTGCCGGGGAGCTGTTTTTT.

This clonotype came up many times. The V call is TRBV7-9, the J call TRBJ2-1; D perhaps matches TRBD1 (5 bases). Germline CDR1 is SEHNR and CDR2 is FQNEAQ (reference sequence). V was trimmed by 1 base and J by 7 bases, leaving 11 bases between them. CDR3 length: 14 residues. The CDR3 protein is CASSLVARVNEQFF. DNA for the CDR3: TGTGCCAGCAGCTTAGTGGCCAGGGTAAATGAGCAGTTCTTC.

This clonotype turned up a few times. CDR3 loop: CSVEDSGANVLTF. The CDR3 DNA reads as TGCAGCGTTGAGGACTCTGGGGCCAACGTCCTGACTTTC. The chain links TRBV29-1 to TRBJ2-6; no reliable D call. Trimming cost V 3 bases and J 0 bases, with 3 bases left between them. The CDR3 covers 13 residues. CDR1 is SQVTM and CDR2 is ANQGSEA in the germline V gene.